The 8 T cell receptor beta chains in this list originate from one sample, sequenced in a study of T cell changes during pregnancy in multiple sclerosis. The repertoire was sequenced with immunoSEQ multiplex PCR; TCRdb's copy has only in-frame clones and lacks some. The sample consists of 56,000 or so clones, 80% to 90% of them appearing once. The sequencing here drew on CD4+ T cells from peripheral blood mononuclear cells, taken in the third trimester of pregnancy. All receptors derive from a female donor with multiple sclerosis, enrolled in a pregnancy study.

The chain employs TRBV6-6 and TRBJ2-5, with 7 bases that match TRBD2. CDR1 and CDR2 (germline): MNHNY, SVGAGI (reference sequence). CDR3 length: 16 amino acids. Trimming at V came to 2 bases and at J to 1 base, leaving 7 bases not matched to a gene. CDR3: CASSYSLADLQETQYF. As DNA, the CDR3 is TGTGCCAGCAGTTACAGTCTAGCGGATCTCCAAGAGACCCAGTACTTC.

The V call is TRBV19, the J call TRBJ1-2; maybe TRBD1 (6 bases). CDR1 LNHDA and CDR2 SQIVND come from the germline V gene (reference sequence). Deletions cut 3 bases from V and 1 base from J, with 9 bases between. This CDR3 has 14 residues. CDR3 in amino acids: CASSIRGINYGYTF. Written as DNA, the CDR3 is TGTGCCAGTAGTATTAGGGGGATTAACTATGGCTACACCTTC. Filled out from reference TRBV19 and TRBJ1-2, the complete variable domain reads DGGITQSPKYLFRKEGQNVTLSCEQNLNHDAMYWYRQDPGQGLRLIYYSQIVNDFQKGDIAEGYSVSREKKESFPLTVTSAQKNPTAFYLCASSIRGINYGYTFGSGTRLTVV.

The rearrangement uses TRBV19 and TRBJ2-2; 9 bases map to TRBD2. Germline CDR1 reads LNHDA; CDR2 reads SQIVND (reference sequence). J gave up 4 bases and V 7 bases, and 10 bases lay outside the gene matches. The CDR3 contains 16 residues. This chain's CDR3 is CASITSGGRGTGELFF. CDR3 sequence (DNA): TGTGCCAGTATCACCAGCGGGGGGCGAGGCACCGGGGAGCTGTTTTTT.

This chain links TRBV19 with TRBJ1-1; TRBD1 matches at 9 bases. Germline-derived CDR1 and CDR2 are LNHDA and SQIVND (reference sequence). CDR3 length: 19 amino acids. The J segment lost 0 bases and the V segment lost 3 bases, leaving 14 bases of the junction unmatched. The CDR3 spells CASSIHRGLGTWMNTEAFF. The CDR3 DNA sequence: TGTGCCAGTAGTATCCACAGGGGGCTCGGAACCTGGATGAACACTGAAGCTTTCTTT.

This chain joins TRBV4-3 and TRBJ1-3; 8 positions agree with TRBD1. Germline trimming cut 1 base from V and 7 bases from J; bases unmatched to any gene: 6. CDR3 length: 15 residues. Germline V gene lookup returns CDR1 LGHNA and CDR2 YSLEER. The DNA for the CDR3 is TGCGCCAGCAGCCAAGGAGGAACAGGGGGGAACACCATATATTTT. Its protein product is CASSQGGTGGNTIYF.

The J gene is TRBJ1-1, the V gene TRBV10-2, with 10 bases lining up with TRBD1. CDR1 is WSHSY, CDR2 SAAADI, per germline. The CDR3 sequence is 16 residues long. Trimming removed 8 bases from V and 0 bases from J; junction bases left unmatched: 9. For the CDR3, the DNA is TGCGCCAGCTACCGGGACAGGGGTTCCATGAACACTGAAGCTTTCTTT. Amino acid sequence: CASYRDRGSMNTEAFF.

This clone was detected only a few times. The rearrangement links TRBV19 to TRBJ1-5; D might be TRBD1 (6 bases). With 0 bases removed from V and 9 bases from J, the gap between germline ends came to 15 bases. This CDR3 contains 15 residues. Germline lookup yields CDR1 LNHDA and CDR2 SQIVND (reference sequence). The CDR3 loop is CASSIEGAHIRPQHF. The CDR3 coding sequence is TGTGCCAGTAGTATAGAGGGGGCCCATATTAGGCCCCAGCATTTT.

The CDR3 coding sequence is TGTGCCAGCAGTTTGATGGGGAGCTCCTACGAGCAGTACTTC. Encoded protein: CASSLMGSSYEQYF. This chain connects TRBV27 to TRBJ2-7; possible D gene TRBD2, 5 bases. CDR3 size: 14 residues. Germline CDR1 and CDR2: MNHEY and SMNVEV (reference sequence). V gave up 3 bases and J gave up 0 bases, with 9 bases separating them.